These 26 T cell receptor beta chains originate from one sample sequenced in a study of graft-versus-host responses after intestinal transplantation. Only in-frame clones appear in the TCRdb table, and some are missing; sequencing was by immunoSEQ multiplex PCR. The repertoire holds approximately 70,000 clones, with roughly 92% as singletons. The material sequenced was bone marrow, taken 734 days after intestinal transplantation. The receptor set was obtained from a human patient who received an intestinal transplant, so some T cells may come from the graft donor.

The CDR3: CASKMGQGSYEQYF. CDR3 DNA sequence: TGTGCCAGCAAGATGGGACAGGGATCCTACGAGCAGTACTTC. The rearrangement links TRBV6-5 to TRBJ2-7; 9 positions match TRBD1. Germline CDR1 MNHEY, CDR2 SVGAGI. The CDR3 consists of 14 residues. V trimming: 7 bases; J trimming: 1 base; junction bases outside the gene matches: 5.

The rearrangement links TRBV9 to TRBJ2-1, with 9 bases matching TRBD2. V lost 4 bases, J lost 7 bases, and 9 bases stayed unmatched. Germline values: CDR1 SGDLS, CDR2 YYNGEE. CDR3 size: 15 residues. CDR3 residues: CASSHSGSPRNEQFF. As DNA, the CDR3 is TGTGCCAGCAGCCATAGCGGGAGTCCGAGGAATGAGCAGTTCTTC. Supplemented by reference TRBV9 and TRBJ2-1, the full variable domain reads DSGVTQTPKHLITATGQRVTLRCSPRSGDLSVYWYQQSLDQGLQFLIQYYNGEERAKGNILERFSAQQFPDLHSELNLSSLELGDSALYFCASSHSGSPRNEQFFGPGTRLTVL.

This chain joins TRBV5-1 and TRBJ2-5, with TRBD2 matching 8 bases. Germline trimming cut 3 bases from V and 11 bases from J; bases unmatched to any gene: 12. Germline values: CDR1 SGHRS, CDR2 YFSETQ. CDR3 size: 14 residues. DNA of the CDR3: TGCGCCAGCAGCTCTGGACTAGCCGGGGGGTTGCAGTACTTC. Translating gives CASSSGLAGGLQYF.

The chain carries TRBV7-9 and TRBJ2-3; 10 nucleotides line up with TRBD2. The CDR3 has 17 residues. Germline-derived CDR1 and CDR2 are SEHNR and FQNEAQ (reference sequence). The J segment lost 3 bases and the V segment lost 4 bases, leaving 10 bases of the junction unmatched. The CDR3 DNA sequence: TGTGCCAGCAGCTCCCCCCCCGGGACTAGCGAAACAGATACGCAGTATTTT. It translates to CASSSPPGTSETDTQYF.

The gene calls are TRBV11-2 and TRBJ2-7, with D perhaps TRBD1 (5 bases). CDR1 is SGHAT and CDR2 is FQNNGV in the germline V gene. The CDR3 has 13 residues. V lost 1 base, J lost 1 base, and 5 bases lay in between. The CDR3 nucleotides read TGTGCCAGCAGCTTAGGACAGTCCTACGAGCAGTACTTC. Translating it yields CASSLGQSYEQYF.

The rearrangement links TRBV5-8 to TRBJ1-3, with a tentative D call TRBD1 (5 bases). Trimming removed 4 bases at V and 2 bases at J, with 10 bases between. Per the germline V gene, CDR1 is SGHTS and CDR2 is YDEGEE. The CDR3 loop spans 14 amino acids. The DNA of the CDR3 is TGTGCCAGCAGCGTCGGGACCCCTGGAAACACCATATATTTT. This translates into CASSVGTPGNTIYF.

J is TRBJ2-7 and V is TRBV5-4; the D gene is possibly TRBD1 (6 bases). Germline CDR1 and CDR2: SGHNT and YYREEE (reference sequence). CDR3 length: 15 residues. The ends were cut back, 6 bases at V and 6 bases at J, with 22 bases in the middle. CDR3 sequence reads: CASTPRDTEVGEQYF. The CDR3 coding sequence is TGTGCCAGCACACCCCGGGACACAGAAGTCGGCGAGCAGTACTTC.

V is TRBV7-6 and J is TRBJ2-1; D could derive from TRBD1 or TRBD2 (6 bases each). Trimming pared 5 bases from V and 10 bases from J, leaving 15 bases between. This CDR3 is built from 13 residues. Germline CDR1 reads SGHVS; CDR2 reads FNYEAQ. The CDR3 reads CASSTGAIPEQFF. The CDR3 region has the DNA TGTGCCAGCAGCACGGGGGCAATACCAGAGCAGTTCTTC.

This chain joins TRBV6-1 and TRBJ2-5; 7 positions match TRBD1. The V gene's germline CDR1 is MNHNS and CDR2 SASEGT. CDR3 length equals 16 residues. V gave up 1 base and J gave up 0 bases; unmatched junction bases: 5. The CDR3 DNA is TGTGCCAGCAGTGAAGTCGGGACAGTATACCAAGAGACCCAGTACTTC. Translated, it gives CASSEVGTVYQETQYF.

The V and J genes are TRBV28 and TRBJ2-7, with 8 bases lining up with TRBD2. This CDR3 has 17 amino acids. V was pared by 4 bases and J by 2 bases, with 13 bases of the junction left unmatched. From germline, CDR1 is MDHEN and CDR2 SYDVKM. Written as DNA, the CDR3 is TGTGCCAGCAGTTCCGGGGGGTGGATGGGACTAGCCTACGAGCAGTACTTC. It codes for CASSSGGWMGLAYEQYF.

The chain has TRBV13 and TRBJ2-7, with a weak D call TRBD2 (8 bases). The germline gives CDR1 PRHDT, CDR2 FYEKMQ (reference sequence). V lost 6 bases, J lost 6 bases, and 21 bases lay in between. The CDR3 loop spans 15 amino acids. The CDR3: CASRTTGTSLSEQYF. The DNA of the CDR3 is TGTGCCAGCAGAACGACAGGGACTAGTCTCAGCGAGCAGTACTTC.

The count of this clone is one. The gene calls are TRBV7-3 and TRBJ1-5, with D tentatively TRBD1 (6 bases). V was cut by 2 bases and J by 7 bases, with 9 bases left in between. CDR1 and CDR2 (germline): SGHTA, FQGTGA. This CDR3 region has 13 residues. Here the CDR3 DNA reads TGTGCCAGCAGCTTATCCGGGGGCCAGCCCCAGCATTTT. The encoded protein is CASSLSGGQPQHF.

The rearrangement uses TRBV9 and TRBJ1-3; 9 bases are a match to TRBD1. After removal of 0 bases from V and 4 bases from J, the junction contained 14 bases not matched to a gene. The length of the CDR3 is 19 residues. From germline, CDR1 is SGDLS and CDR2 YYNGEE. The CDR3 DNA sequence: TGTGCCAGCAGCGTAGCCCCGGGACAGGGAATAGTGGGAGGAAACACCATATATTTT. It yields the protein CASSVAPGQGIVGGNTIYF.

This clone was recorded only once. The chain uses TRBV7-9 and TRBJ2-1, with 8 bases matching TRBD2. The junction had 9 bases not matched to a gene; V was cut back by 3 bases and J by 5 bases. The CDR3 consists of 16 residues. The germline V gene has CDR1 SEHNR and CDR2 FQNEAQ (reference sequence). The CDR3 nucleotides are TGTGCCAGCAGCTTGAACCCTAGCGGGTATAACAATGAGCAGTTCTTC. It is translated as CASSLNPSGYNNEQFF.

The rearrangement uses TRBV11-2 and TRBJ2-5, with D possibly matching TRBD1 (7 bases). The ends were cut back, 2 bases at V and 2 bases at J, with 9 bases in the middle. Germline V gene sequence: CDR1 SGHAT, CDR2 FQNNGV. The CDR3 totals 14 residues. CDR3 loop: CASSLSGGQETQYF. CDR3 DNA: TGTGCCAGCAGCTTATCAGGGGGGCAAGAGACCCAGTACTTC.

V is TRBV9 and J is TRBJ1-3; unclear D gene. This CDR3 comprises 15 residues. CDR1 is SGDLS, CDR2 YYNGEE, per germline. Between the trimmed V and J ends, which lost 4 bases and 2 bases, there was a span of 13 bases. In DNA form, the CDR3 reads TGTGCCAGCAGCTCGCGGGATTCGCCTGGAAACACCATATATTTT. It codes for CASSSRDSPGNTIYF.

The chain uses TRBV4-1 and TRBJ1-1, with D possibly TRBD1 on 5 matching bases. The V end lost 4 bases, the J end lost 1 base, and 16 bases lay between the germline ends. The CDR3 extends over 16 amino acids. CDR1 is MGHRA, CDR2 YSYEKL, per germline. The CDR3 DNA sequence: TGCGCCAGCAGCCTTTTTCAGGGCCAGGGGAACACTGAAGCTTTCTTT. As protein: CASSLFQGQGNTEAFF.

The rearrangement links TRBV6-1 to TRBJ2-2; D possibly matches TRBD1 or TRBD2 (5 bases each). This CDR3 comprises 16 residues. CDR1 is MNHNS and CDR2 is SASEGT in the germline V gene. Between the trimmed V and J ends, which lost 4 bases and 5 bases, there was a span of 17 bases. Here the CDR3 reads CASSGAFGGGTGELFF. CDR3 sequence (DNA): TGTGCCAGCAGTGGAGCCTTTGGGGGTGGGACCGGGGAGCTGTTTTTT.

The chain is built from TRBV5-1 and TRBJ2-5; D gene uncertain. The CDR3 is made up of 12 amino acids. Germline loops: CDR1 SGHRS, CDR2 YFSETQ. Trimming stripped 2 bases from V and 5 bases from J, with 7 bases between. In DNA, the CDR3 is TGCGCCAGCAGCTTCAAAGGGGAGACCCAGTACTTC. It specifies CASSFKGETQYF.

This sequence joins TRBV7-2 and TRBJ2-7; D uncertain. This CDR3 contains 16 residues. Germline V CDR1 and CDR2: SGHTA, FQGNSA. The ends were cut back, 1 base at V and 1 base at J, with 14 bases in the middle. The CDR3, as DNA: TGTGCCAGCAGCTTAGATTCGGCGACCACTTCCTACGAGCAGTACTTC. This gives the protein CASSLDSATTSYEQYF.

The chain has TRBV9 and TRBJ1-5; TRBD1 matches 9 bases. Germline CDR1 and CDR2: SGDLS and YYNGEE. Trimming took 0 bases from V and 7 from J; bases not matched to a gene: 5. The CDR3 consists of 15 residues. This CDR3 reads CASSVGGQGTQPQHF. The CDR3 DNA reads TGTGCCAGCAGCGTAGGGGGACAGGGCACCCAGCCCCAGCATTTT. The whole variable domain, filled in from reference TRBV9 and TRBJ1-5, reads DSGVTQTPKHLITATGQRVTLRCSPRSGDLSVYWYQQSLDQGLQFLIQYYNGEERAKGNILERFSAQQFPDLHSELNLSSLELGDSALYFCASSVGGQGTQPQHFGDGTRLSIL.

V usage is TRBV5-1 and J usage is TRBJ2-7, with 12 positions matching TRBD2. The CDR3 is 15 amino acids. Looked up from germline, CDR1 is SGHRS and CDR2 is YFSETQ. After removal of 0 bases from V and 2 bases from J, the junction contained 0 bases not matched to a gene. Written as DNA, the CDR3 is TGCGCCAGCAGCTTGGGGACTAGCGGGGCCTACGAGCAGTACTTC. Amino acid sequence: CASSLGTSGAYEQYF.

This clone was detected once. The chain joins TRBV29-1 to TRBJ2-7; D is possibly TRBD1 (5 bases). V was cut by 4 bases and J by 0 bases, with 10 bases left in between. Germline V gene data show CDR1 as SQVTM and CDR2 as ANQGSEA. CDR3 length equals 13 residues. For the CDR3, the DNA is TGCAGCGTTGGACAGAGAGCCTCCTACGAGCAGTACTTC. This gives the protein CSVGQRASYEQYF.

This clone has more than one count but fewer than ten. The gene calls are TRBV5-3 and TRBJ2-7; D is ambiguous. TRBV5-3 is annotated as an ORF whose role is uncertain. Trimming cost V 0 bases and J 0 bases, with 4 bases left between them. The CDR3 length is 13 residues. The CDR3 spells CARSLDSSYEQYF. In nucleotides, the CDR3 is TGTGCCAGAAGCTTGGACAGCTCCTACGAGCAGTACTTC.

The J gene is TRBJ2-6, the V gene TRBV6-4; D not certain. Trimming took off 10 bases at V and 0 bases at J, with 16 bases between the two ends. Germline assignment: CDR1 MRHNA and CDR2 SNTAGT. This CDR3 comprises 16 residues. In DNA, the CDR3 is TGTGCCACCTCACCCGAATTAAGCTCTGGGGCCAACGTCCTGACTTTC. Translation: CATSPELSSGANVLTF.

This clone occurred once. The CDR3 DNA sequence: TGTGCCAGCAGGGCTCAGGATCAGCCCCAGCATTTT. Amino acid sequence: CASRAQDQPQHF. The rearrangement uses TRBV2 and TRBJ1-5; D unclear. Germline values: CDR1 SNHLY, CDR2 FYNNEI. The CDR3 is made up of 12 amino acids. Trimming removed 6 bases at V and 5 bases at J, with 8 bases between.